A selection of T cell receptor beta chains follows, all from one sample in a study of shared T cell receptors in the human thymus. Here immunoSEQ multiplex PCR was the method, and the copy in TCRdb shows in-frame clones only, minus some. The sample lists 540,000 or so clones; more than 75% were seen once. This sample also appeared in a second study, on human thymus T cells.

The sequenced sample was thymocytes. These receptors came from a boy under two years old with a congenital heart defect. Each CDR3 is given with its conserved first and last residue. The D gene is left open where the match is weak. The size entry is marked missing in some rows and otherwise reads once, few, many or a size class.

CDR3 protein: CASSSRTGRVAGNTIYF; CDR3 DNA: TGTGCCAGCAGTTCCCGGACAGGGAGGGTCGCCGGAAACACCATATATTTT; D gene: TRBD1; V gene: TRBV28; J gene: TRBJ1-3; CDR3 length: 17; clone size: few
CDR3 protein: CASSRQRTGAFF; CDR3 DNA: TGTGCCAGCAGCCGTCAGCGGACAGGAGCTTTCTTT; D gene: TRBD1; V gene: TRBV7-2; J gene: TRBJ1-1; CDR3 length: 12; clone size: once
CDR3 protein: CASSTSGTRVETQYF; CDR3 DNA: TGTGCCAGTAGCACCTCCGGGACTAGAGTGGAGACCCAGTACTTC; D gene: TRBD2; V gene: TRBV19; J gene: TRBJ2-5; CDR3 length: 15; clone size: NA
CDR3 protein: CASSQVGADTQYF; CDR3 DNA: TGTGCCAGCAGCCAAGTAGGGGCAGATACGCAGTATTTT; D gene: NA; V gene: TRBV4-2; J gene: TRBJ2-3; CDR3 length: 13; clone size: few
CDR3 protein: CASSQQGAAYEQYF; CDR3 DNA: TGTGCCAGCTCACAACAGGGGGCCGCCTACGAGCAGTACTTC; D gene: TRBD1; V gene: TRBV18; J gene: TRBJ2-7; CDR3 length: 14; clone size: once
CDR3 protein: CAWSVYLAGTRSYEQYF; CDR3 DNA: TGTGCCTGGAGTGTATACCTAGCGGGCACAAGGTCCTACGAGCAGTACTTC; D gene: TRBD2; V gene: TRBV30; J gene: TRBJ2-7; CDR3 length: 17; clone size: once
CDR3 protein: CASSVGECNEQFF; CDR3 DNA: TGTGCCAGCAGCGTTGGGGAGTGCAATGAGCAGTTCTTC; D gene: NA; V gene: TRBV9; J gene: TRBJ2-1; CDR3 length: 13; clone size: NA
CDR3 protein: CASSSSAGGRANEQFF; CDR3 DNA: TGTGCCAGCAGCTCCTCCGCTGGCGGGAGGGCCAATGAGCAGTTCTTC; D gene: TRBD2; V gene: TRBV7-3; J gene: TRBJ2-1; CDR3 length: 16; clone size: NA
CDR3 protein: CASSLEPRDEQFF; CDR3 DNA: TGTGCCAGCAGTTTAGAGCCCCGGGATGAGCAGTTCTTC; D gene: NA; V gene: TRBV27; J gene: TRBJ2-1; CDR3 length: 13; clone size: few
CDR3 protein: CATSTAGLPPWSQYF; CDR3 DNA: TGTGCCACCAGCACCGCCGGACTACCCCCTTGGAGCCAGTACTTC; D gene: NA; V gene: TRBV15; J gene: TRBJ2-5; CDR3 length: 15; clone size: NA
CDR3 protein: CASSQVPLQRDLANEQFF; CDR3 DNA: TGTGCCAGCAGCCAAGTCCCCCTGCAGCGGGACCTGGCCAATGAGCAGTTCTTC; D gene: TRBD2; V gene: TRBV4-2; J gene: TRBJ2-1; CDR3 length: 18; clone size: few
CDR3 protein: CSVVVNNQPQHF; CDR3 DNA: TGCAGCGTTGTAGTCAACAATCAGCCCCAGCATTTT; D gene: NA; V gene: TRBV29-1; J gene: TRBJ1-5; CDR3 length: 12; clone size: NA
CDR3 protein: CASSVGLAGRETQYF; CDR3 DNA: TGTGCCAGCAGCGTCGGACTAGCGGGACGTGAGACCCAGTACTTC; D gene: TRBD2; V gene: TRBV9; J gene: TRBJ2-5; CDR3 length: 15; clone size: few
CDR3 protein: CASRGAGYTEAFF; CDR3 DNA: TGTGCCAGCAGGGGGGCAGGGTACACTGAAGCTTTCTTT; D gene: NA; V gene: TRBV6-5; J gene: TRBJ1-1; CDR3 length: 13; clone size: NA
CDR3 protein: CASSSDTGELFF; CDR3 DNA: TGTGCCAGCAGCTCGGACACCGGGGAGCTGTTTTTT; D gene: NA; V gene: TRBV7-2; J gene: TRBJ2-2; CDR3 length: 12; clone size: NA
CDR3 protein: CASSPFVWEGRTDTQYF; CDR3 DNA: TGTGCCAGCAGCCCCTTTGTTTGGGAGGGCCGAACAGATACGCAGTATTTT; D gene: TRBD2; V gene: TRBV14; J gene: TRBJ2-3; CDR3 length: 17; clone size: NA
CDR3 protein: CASSLPGGTQYF; CDR3 DNA: TGTGCCAGCAGCCTTCCCGGGGGGACCCAGTACTTC; D gene: NA; V gene: TRBV9; J gene: TRBJ2-5; CDR3 length: 12; clone size: once
CDR3 protein: CASSRAGPRTSTQYF; CDR3 DNA: TGTGCCAGCAGTCGGGCGGGCCCCCGCACAAGTACGCAGTATTTT; D gene: NA; V gene: TRBV27; J gene: TRBJ2-3; CDR3 length: 15; clone size: NA
CDR3 protein: CASSEASSSGPSTDTQYF; CDR3 DNA: TGTGCCAGCAGTGAAGCCTCTTCTAGCGGTCCTAGCACAGATACGCAGTATTTT; D gene: TRBD2; V gene: TRBV6-1; J gene: TRBJ2-3; CDR3 length: 18; clone size: NA
CDR3 protein: CAWTLPGRIAGGPYQETQYF; CDR3 DNA: TGTGCCTGGACCCTCCCGGGGAGGATAGCGGGAGGCCCTTACCAAGAGACCCAGTACTTC; D gene: TRBD2; V gene: TRBV30; J gene: TRBJ2-5; CDR3 length: 20; clone size: NA
CDR3 protein: CASSFHPLAGPPYEQYF; CDR3 DNA: TGCGCCAGCAGCTTCCACCCACTAGCGGGACCCCCCTACGAGCAGTACTTC; D gene: TRBD2; V gene: TRBV5-1; J gene: TRBJ2-7; CDR3 length: 17; clone size: NA
CDR3 protein: CASSSRGEESYEQYF; CDR3 DNA: TGTGCCAGCAGTTCCAGGGGGGAAGAGTCCTACGAGCAGTACTTC; D gene: NA; V gene: TRBV28; J gene: TRBJ2-7; CDR3 length: 15; clone size: NA
CDR3 protein: CASSQEIQGDGYGYTF; CDR3 DNA: TGCGCCAGCAGCCAAGAAATCCAGGGGGACGGCTATGGCTACACCTTC; D gene: TRBD1; V gene: TRBV4-1; J gene: TRBJ1-2; CDR3 length: 16; clone size: few
CDR3 protein: CASSLGGGQETQYF; CDR3 DNA: TGTGCCAGCAGCTTGGGGGGGGGCCAAGAGACCCAGTACTTC; D gene: TRBD2; V gene: TRBV5-4; J gene: TRBJ2-5; CDR3 length: 14; clone size: NA
CDR3 protein: CASSLKGRSTEAFF; CDR3 DNA: TGTGCCAGCAGCTTAAAGGGGAGGAGTACTGAAGCTTTCTTT; D gene: NA; V gene: TRBV7-3; J gene: TRBJ1-1; CDR3 length: 14; clone size: NA
CDR3 protein: CASSTPRTSGSGETQYF; CDR3 DNA: TGTGCCAGCAGCACTCCTCGGACTAGCGGGAGTGGTGAGACCCAGTACTTC; D gene: TRBD2; V gene: TRBV11-2; J gene: TRBJ2-5; CDR3 length: 17; clone size: NA
CDR3 protein: CASSQASGRWSEQFF; CDR3 DNA: TGTGCCAGCAGCCAGGCTAGCGGGAGATGGAGTGAGCAGTTCTTC; D gene: TRBD2; V gene: TRBV7-6; J gene: TRBJ2-1; CDR3 length: 15; clone size: few
CDR3 protein: CASSPRTGGDTQYF; CDR3 DNA: TGTGCCAGCAGTCCCCGGACAGGAGGGGATACGCAGTATTTT; D gene: NA; V gene: TRBV6-5; J gene: TRBJ2-3; CDR3 length: 14; clone size: once
CDR3 protein: CAISAGGRDHNEQFF; CDR3 DNA: TGTGCCATCAGTGCGGGCGGGAGGGACCACAATGAGCAGTTCTTC; D gene: TRBD2; V gene: TRBV10-3; J gene: TRBJ2-1; CDR3 length: 15; clone size: NA
CDR3 protein: CASRSTRGWIDEQYF; CDR3 DNA: TGCGCCAGCAGATCGACGAGAGGGTGGATCGACGAGCAGTACTTC; D gene: NA; V gene: TRBV5-1; J gene: TRBJ2-7; CDR3 length: 15; clone size: NA
CDR3 protein: CASSVRLAGPTDTQYF; CDR3 DNA: TGTGCCAGCAGCGTGAGACTAGCGGGGCCCACAGATACGCAGTATTTT; D gene: TRBD2; V gene: TRBV9; J gene: TRBJ2-3; CDR3 length: 16; clone size: NA
CDR3 protein: CASSLGTAAKAFF; CDR3 DNA: TGTGCCAGCTCCCTAGGGACAGCAGCCAAGGCTTTCTTT; D gene: TRBD1; V gene: TRBV18; J gene: TRBJ1-1; CDR3 length: 13; clone size: few
CDR3 protein: CASGANEQFF; CDR3 DNA: TGCGCCAGCGGAGCGAATGAGCAGTTCTTC; D gene: NA; V gene: TRBV10-1; J gene: TRBJ2-1; CDR3 length: 10; clone size: NA
CDR3 protein: CASTKTGGCMNTEAFF; CDR3 DNA: TGTGCCAGCACGAAGACAGGGGGCTGTATGAACACTGAAGCTTTCTTT; D gene: TRBD1; V gene: TRBV28; J gene: TRBJ1-1; CDR3 length: 16; clone size: NA
CDR3 protein: CASSESSGSVDGYTF; CDR3 DNA: TGCGCCAGCAGTGAGTCGAGCGGGTCGGTCGATGGCTACACCTTC; D gene: NA; V gene: TRBV10-1; J gene: TRBJ1-2; CDR3 length: 15; clone size: NA
CDR3 protein: CASGLALGGVREQFF; CDR3 DNA: TGTGCTAGTGGTTTGGCACTAGGGGGAGTCCGGGAGCAGTTCTTC; D gene: NA; V gene: TRBV12-5; J gene: TRBJ2-1; CDR3 length: 15; clone size: NA
CDR3 protein: CASSHTGPSNYGYTF; CDR3 DNA: TGTGCCAGCAGTCATACAGGCCCTTCTAACTATGGCTACACCTTC; D gene: NA; V gene: TRBV28; J gene: TRBJ1-2; CDR3 length: 15; clone size: NA
CDR3 protein: CASSITYNSYEQYF; CDR3 DNA: TGTGCCAGTAGTATTACGTACAACTCCTACGAGCAGTACTTC; D gene: NA; V gene: TRBV19; J gene: TRBJ2-7; CDR3 length: 14; clone size: NA
CDR3 protein: CASSSSGGNTEAFF; CDR3 DNA: NA; D gene: NA; V gene: TRBV27; J gene: TRBJ1-1; CDR3 length: 14; clone size: NA
CDR3 protein: CASRVGHSYNEQFF; CDR3 DNA: TGTGCCAGCAGAGTGGGCCACTCCTACAATGAGCAGTTCTTC; D gene: NA; V gene: TRBV7-9; J gene: TRBJ2-1; CDR3 length: 14; clone size: NA
CDR3 protein: CASNNRSGLAGGHFCNEQFF; CDR3 DNA: TGTGCCAGCAACAACCGTTCGGGACTAGCGGGAGGTCACTTTTGCAATGAGCAGTTCTTC; D gene: TRBD2; V gene: TRBV9; J gene: TRBJ2-1; CDR3 length: 20; clone size: NA
CDR3 protein: CASSRRPRQGGTDTQYF; CDR3 DNA: TGTGCCAGCAGCCGCCGACCTCGACAGGGGGGCACAGATACGCAGTATTTT; D gene: TRBD1; V gene: TRBV28; J gene: TRBJ2-3; CDR3 length: 17; clone size: NA
CDR3 protein: CASSPNSSLEQYF; CDR3 DNA: TGTGCCAGCAGTCCAAATTCTAGCCTCGAGCAGTACTTC; D gene: NA; V gene: TRBV6-5; J gene: TRBJ2-7; CDR3 length: 13; clone size: NA
CDR3 protein: CASSQGGRDRDCEQYF; CDR3 DNA: TGCGCCAGCAGCCAAGGGGGTCGGGACAGGGACTGCGAGCAGTACTTC; D gene: TRBD1; V gene: TRBV4-1; J gene: TRBJ2-7; CDR3 length: 16; clone size: once
CDR3 protein: CASSTQGSANEKLFF; CDR3 DNA: TGTGCCAGTAGTACCCAAGGGAGCGCTAATGAAAAACTGTTTTTT; D gene: NA; V gene: TRBV19; J gene: TRBJ1-4; CDR3 length: 15; clone size: once